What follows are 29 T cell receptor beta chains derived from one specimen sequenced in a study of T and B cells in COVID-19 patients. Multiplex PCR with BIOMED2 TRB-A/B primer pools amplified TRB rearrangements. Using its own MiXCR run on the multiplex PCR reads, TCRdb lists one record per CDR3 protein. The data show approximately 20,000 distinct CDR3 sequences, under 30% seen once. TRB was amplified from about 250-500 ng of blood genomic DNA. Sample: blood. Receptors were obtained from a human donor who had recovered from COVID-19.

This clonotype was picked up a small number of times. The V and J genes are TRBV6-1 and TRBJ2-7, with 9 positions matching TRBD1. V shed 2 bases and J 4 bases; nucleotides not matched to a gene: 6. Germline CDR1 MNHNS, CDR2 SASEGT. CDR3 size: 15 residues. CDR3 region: CASSEPGQGPYEQYF. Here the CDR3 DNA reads TGTGCCAGCAGTGAACCGGGACAGGGTCCTTACGAGCAGTACTTC.

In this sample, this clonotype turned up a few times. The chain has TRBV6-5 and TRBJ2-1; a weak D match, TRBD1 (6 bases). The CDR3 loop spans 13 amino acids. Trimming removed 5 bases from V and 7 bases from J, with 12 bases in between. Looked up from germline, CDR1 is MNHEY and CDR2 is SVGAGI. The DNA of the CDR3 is TGTGCCAGCAGTGTATCAGGGGAGAATGAGCAGTTCTTC. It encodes CASSVSGENEQFF.

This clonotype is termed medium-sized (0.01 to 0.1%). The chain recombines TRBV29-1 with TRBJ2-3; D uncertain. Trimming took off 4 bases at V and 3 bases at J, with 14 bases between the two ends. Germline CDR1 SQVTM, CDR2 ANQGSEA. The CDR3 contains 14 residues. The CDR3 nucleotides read TGCAGCGTTGCCCATGGTGGATCAACAGATACGCAGTATTTT. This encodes CSVAHGGSTDTQYF.

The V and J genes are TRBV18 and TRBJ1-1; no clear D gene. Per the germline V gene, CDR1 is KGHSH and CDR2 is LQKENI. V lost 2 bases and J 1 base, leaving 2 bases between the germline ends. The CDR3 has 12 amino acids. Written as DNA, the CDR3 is TGTGCCAGCTCACCAGGGAACACTGAAGCTTTCTTT. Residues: CASSPGNTEAFF.

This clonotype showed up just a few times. CDR3 region: CASSPSLKGRNTEAFF. As DNA, the CDR3 is TGTGCCAGCTCACCAAGCCTTAAGGGGCGGAACACTGAAGCTTTCTTT. The chain combines TRBV18 with TRBJ1-1; D is possibly TRBD1 (5 bases). CDR3 length: 16 residues. Germline assignment: CDR1 KGHSH and CDR2 LQKENI. V lost 2 bases to trimming and J lost 1 base, with 14 bases between them.

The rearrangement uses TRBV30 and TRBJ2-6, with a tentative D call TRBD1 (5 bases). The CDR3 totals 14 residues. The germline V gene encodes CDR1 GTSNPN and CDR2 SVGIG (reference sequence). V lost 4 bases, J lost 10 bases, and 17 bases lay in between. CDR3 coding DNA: TGTGCCTGGACCGGCAGGGCTGGGGTTAACGTCCTGACTTTC. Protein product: CAWTGRAGVNVLTF.

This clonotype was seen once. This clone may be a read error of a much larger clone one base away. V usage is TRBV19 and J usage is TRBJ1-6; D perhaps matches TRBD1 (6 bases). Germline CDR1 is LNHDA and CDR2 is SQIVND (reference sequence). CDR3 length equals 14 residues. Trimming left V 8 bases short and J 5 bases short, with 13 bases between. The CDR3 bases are TGTGCCAGTTCAACAGGGCGGAATAATTCACCCCTCCACTTT. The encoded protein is CASSTGRNNSPLHF.

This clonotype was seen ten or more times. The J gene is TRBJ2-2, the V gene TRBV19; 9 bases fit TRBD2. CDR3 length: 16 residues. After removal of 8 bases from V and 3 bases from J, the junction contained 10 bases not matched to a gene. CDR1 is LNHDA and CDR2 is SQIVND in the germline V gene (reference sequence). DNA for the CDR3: TGTGCCAGTGGGGAGATAGCGGGAGCTGACACCGGGGAGCTGTTTTTT. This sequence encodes CASGEIAGADTGELFF.

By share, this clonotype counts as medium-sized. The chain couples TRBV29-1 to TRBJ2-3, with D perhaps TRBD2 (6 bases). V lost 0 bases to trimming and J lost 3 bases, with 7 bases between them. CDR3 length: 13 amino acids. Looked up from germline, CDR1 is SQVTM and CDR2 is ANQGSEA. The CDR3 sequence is CSVEEAGTDTQYF. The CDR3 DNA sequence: TGCAGCGTTGAAGAAGCGGGTACAGATACGCAGTATTTT.

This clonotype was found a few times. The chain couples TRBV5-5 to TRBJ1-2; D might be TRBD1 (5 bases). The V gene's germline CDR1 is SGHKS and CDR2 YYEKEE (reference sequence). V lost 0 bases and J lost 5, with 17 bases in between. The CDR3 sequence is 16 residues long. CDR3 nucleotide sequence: TGTGCCAGCAGCTTGGGAGCTAAGGGGCTGTGGTATGGCTACACCTTC. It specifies CASSLGAKGLWYGYTF.

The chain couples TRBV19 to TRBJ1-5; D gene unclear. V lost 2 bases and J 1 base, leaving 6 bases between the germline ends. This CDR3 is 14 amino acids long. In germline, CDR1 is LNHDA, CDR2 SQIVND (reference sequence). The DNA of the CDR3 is TGTGCCAGTAGTATACAGGTGAGCAATCAGCCCCAGCATTTT. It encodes CASSIQVSNQPQHF.

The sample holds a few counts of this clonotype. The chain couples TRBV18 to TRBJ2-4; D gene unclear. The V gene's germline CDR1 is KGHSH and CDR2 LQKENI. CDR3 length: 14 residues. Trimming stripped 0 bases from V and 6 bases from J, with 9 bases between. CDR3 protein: CASSPPTGINIQYF. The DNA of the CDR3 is TGTGCCAGCTCACCACCGACTGGGATAAACATTCAGTACTTC.

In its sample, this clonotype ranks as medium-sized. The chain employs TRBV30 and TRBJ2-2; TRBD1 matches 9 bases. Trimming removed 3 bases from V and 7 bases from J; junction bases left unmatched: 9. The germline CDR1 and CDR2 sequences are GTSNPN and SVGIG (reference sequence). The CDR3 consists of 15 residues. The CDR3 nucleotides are TGTGCCTGGAGCCCTTGGGACAGGGAAAACGGGGAGCTGTTTTTT. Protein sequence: CAWSPWDRENGELFF.

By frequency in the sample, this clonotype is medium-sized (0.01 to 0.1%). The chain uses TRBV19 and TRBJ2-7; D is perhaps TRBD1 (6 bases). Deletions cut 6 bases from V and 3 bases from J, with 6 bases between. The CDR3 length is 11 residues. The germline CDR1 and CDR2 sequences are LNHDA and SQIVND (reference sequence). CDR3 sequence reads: CASRDSYEQYF. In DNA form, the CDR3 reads TGTGCCAGTAGGGACAGCTACGAGCAGTACTTC.

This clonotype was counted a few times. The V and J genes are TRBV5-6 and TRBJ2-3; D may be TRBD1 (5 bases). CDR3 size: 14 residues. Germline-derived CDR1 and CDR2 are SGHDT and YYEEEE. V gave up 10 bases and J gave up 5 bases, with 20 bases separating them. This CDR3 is CALGASERRDTQYF. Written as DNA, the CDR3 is TGTGCCCTAGGGGCTAGTGAGCGTAGAGATACGCAGTATTTT.

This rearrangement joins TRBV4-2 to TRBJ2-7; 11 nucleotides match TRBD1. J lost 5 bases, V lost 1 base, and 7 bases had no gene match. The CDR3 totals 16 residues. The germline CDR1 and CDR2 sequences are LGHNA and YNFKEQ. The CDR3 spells CASSQVIGQGANEQYF. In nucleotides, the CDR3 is TGTGCCAGCAGCCAAGTCATCGGACAGGGGGCTAACGAGCAGTACTTC.

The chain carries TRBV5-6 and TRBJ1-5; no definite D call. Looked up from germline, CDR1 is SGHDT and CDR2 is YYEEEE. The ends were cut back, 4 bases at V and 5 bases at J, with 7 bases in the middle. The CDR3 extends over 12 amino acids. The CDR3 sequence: CASSMGDQPQHF. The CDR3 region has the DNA TGTGCCAGCAGCATGGGCGATCAGCCCCAGCATTTT.

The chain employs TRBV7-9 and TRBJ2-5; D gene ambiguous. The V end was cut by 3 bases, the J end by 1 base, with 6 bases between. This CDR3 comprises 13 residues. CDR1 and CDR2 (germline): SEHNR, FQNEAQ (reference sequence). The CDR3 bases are TGTGCCAGCAGCTTGAACTTCCAAGAGACCCAGTACTTC. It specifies CASSLNFQETQYF.

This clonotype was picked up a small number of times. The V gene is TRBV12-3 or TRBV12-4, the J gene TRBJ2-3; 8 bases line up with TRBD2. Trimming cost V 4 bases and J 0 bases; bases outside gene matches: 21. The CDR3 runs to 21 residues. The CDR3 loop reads CASSYHLPGLGRLKSTDTQYF. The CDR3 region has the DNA TGTGCCAGCAGTTACCACTTACCGGGACTAGGTCGACTAAAAAGCACAGATACGCAGTATTTT.

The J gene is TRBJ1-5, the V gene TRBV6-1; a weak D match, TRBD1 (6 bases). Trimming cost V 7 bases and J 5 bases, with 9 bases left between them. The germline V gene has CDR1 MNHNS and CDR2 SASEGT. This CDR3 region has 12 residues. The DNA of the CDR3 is TGTGCCAGCAAAAGGGGGGATCAGCCCCAGCATTTT. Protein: CASKRGDQPQHF.

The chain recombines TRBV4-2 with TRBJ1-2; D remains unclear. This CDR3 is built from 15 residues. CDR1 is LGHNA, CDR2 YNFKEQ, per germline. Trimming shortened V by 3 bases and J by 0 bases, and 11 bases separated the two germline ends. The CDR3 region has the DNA TGTGCCAGCAGCCAGAGGGCCGGTCCTAACTATGGCTACACCTTC. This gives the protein CASSQRAGPNYGYTF.

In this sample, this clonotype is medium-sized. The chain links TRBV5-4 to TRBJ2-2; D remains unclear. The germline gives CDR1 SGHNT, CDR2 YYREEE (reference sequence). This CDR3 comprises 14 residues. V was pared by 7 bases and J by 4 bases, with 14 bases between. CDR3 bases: TGTGCCAGCGGGTTGGAGCCGAGCACCGGGGAGCTGTTTTTT. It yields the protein CASGLEPSTGELFF.

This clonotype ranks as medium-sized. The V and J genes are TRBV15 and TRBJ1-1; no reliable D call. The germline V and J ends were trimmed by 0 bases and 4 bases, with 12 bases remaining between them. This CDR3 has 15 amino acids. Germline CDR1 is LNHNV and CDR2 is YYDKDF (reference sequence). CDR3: CATSRDSSVSTEAFF. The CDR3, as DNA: TGTGCCACCAGCAGAGACTCATCGGTTTCCACTGAAGCTTTCTTT.

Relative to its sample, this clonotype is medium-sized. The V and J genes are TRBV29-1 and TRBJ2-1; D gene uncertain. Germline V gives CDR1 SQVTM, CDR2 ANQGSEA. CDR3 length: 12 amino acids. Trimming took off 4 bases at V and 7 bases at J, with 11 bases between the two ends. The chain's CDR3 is CSVGFNMNEQFF. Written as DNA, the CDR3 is TGCAGCGTTGGTTTTAACATGAATGAGCAGTTCTTC.

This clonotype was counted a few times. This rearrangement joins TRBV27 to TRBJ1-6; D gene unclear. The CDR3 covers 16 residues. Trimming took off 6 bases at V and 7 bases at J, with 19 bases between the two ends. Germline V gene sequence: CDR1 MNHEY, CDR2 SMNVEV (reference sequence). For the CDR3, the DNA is TGTGCCAGCAGATTAAATTACGCCTCGGACAATTCACCCCTCCACTTT. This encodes CASRLNYASDNSPLHF.

CDR3 in DNA: TGTGCCATCAGTGGGGGGGGCTATGGCTACACCTTC. It codes for CAISGGGYGYTF. The rearrangement links TRBV10-3 to TRBJ1-2, with D possibly TRBD1 on 5 matching bases. This CDR3 has 12 amino acids. The germline CDR1 and CDR2 sequences are ENHRY and SYGVKD. The V and J ends lost 4 bases and 4 bases respectively, with 7 bases between them.

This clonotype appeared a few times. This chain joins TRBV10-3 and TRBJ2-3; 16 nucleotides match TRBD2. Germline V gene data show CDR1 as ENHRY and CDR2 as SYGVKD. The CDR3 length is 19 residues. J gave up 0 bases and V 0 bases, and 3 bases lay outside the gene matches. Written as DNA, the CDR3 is TGTGCCATCAGTGAGTCGCCGGGACTAGCGGGAGGGAGCACAGATACGCAGTATTTT. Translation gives CAISESPGLAGGSTDTQYF.

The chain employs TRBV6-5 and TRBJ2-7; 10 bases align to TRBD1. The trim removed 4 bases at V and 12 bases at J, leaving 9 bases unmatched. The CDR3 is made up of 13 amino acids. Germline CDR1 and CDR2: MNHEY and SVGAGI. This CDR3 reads CASSSGTGVVPYF. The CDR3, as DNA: TGTGCCAGCAGTTCCGGGACAGGGGTGGTTCCGTACTTC.

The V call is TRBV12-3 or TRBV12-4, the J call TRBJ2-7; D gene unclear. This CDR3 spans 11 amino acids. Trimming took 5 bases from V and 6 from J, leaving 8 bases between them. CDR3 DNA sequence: TGTGCCAGCAGTGTACAAGGCGAGCAGTACTTC. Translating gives CASSVQGEQYF.